Detailed here is one TCR beta chain. What it binds is unknown. The CDR3 totals 16 residues. Deletions cut 0 bases from V and 4 bases from J, with 15 bases between. Germline V gene sequence: CDR1 SGHRS, CDR2 YFSETQ. The data were produced by immunoSEQ multiplex PCR, yet TCRdb's version contains in-frame clones alone and is incomplete. The repertoire holds some 100,000 clones, with just over 90% as singletons. This sample was taken from a study of siplizumab effects on memory and regulatory T cells. Study outcomes and limitations: Mean Treg-derived proportions of mappable alloreactive CD4+ clones were approximately 69% for siplizumab and 25% to 30% for controls. Suppressive function of proliferating Tregs from siplizumab cultures was not confirmed. Significantly reduced by siplizumab was the cumulative frequency of alloreactive sequences, namely those traceable to unstimulated CD4+ memory cells.

The sample was Tregs sorted from blood. This TCR was recovered from a human donor in good health. V and J are TRBV5-1 and TRBJ2-3; D ambiguous. CDR3 DNA: TGCGCCAGCAGCTTGGTAGCCCAGCCCCCCGCAGATACGCAGTATTTT. Translation: CASSLVAQPPADTQYF.